This T cell receptor beta chain was identified during a study of blood T cell repertoires in COVID-19. Study in general: Researchers got acute and convalescent COVID-19 samples from the United States, Italy and Spain. Nucleic acid was either cDNA or gDNA, and it came from T cells, B-cell-depleted T cells, or PBMCs.

Authors' methods: Estimation of nucleated cell counts was performed using reference gene primer amplification. TCRdb's table, derived via immunoSEQ multiplex PCR, lists solely in-frame clones and lacks some. The DNA was the basis for D and trimming; V, J and clone size are from that table. The sample lists a few hundred thousand clones, roughly 88% occurring once. In its sample, this clone was seen once. Germline CDR1 reads SGHVS; CDR2 reads FNYEAQ. Unmatched junction bases numbered 8, after V lost 5 bases and J lost 7 bases. This CDR3 contains 15 residues. This receptor was taken from an elderly man with acute or convalescent COVID-19. Sequencing input: peripheral blood. V usage is TRBV7-6 and J usage is TRBJ2-1; 10 bases are a match to TRBD1. CDR3 nucleotide sequence: TGTGCCAGCAGCCTCGACAGGGGGCGTATGAATGAGCAGTTCTTC. Residues: CASSLDRGRMNEQFF.